This TCR beta chain was sequenced for a study of CD8 T cells in Susac syndrome (dated by TCRdb to between 2017 and 2020). In the study overall: Repertoire sequencing was used to test whether CD8+ T cell activation and differentiation in Susac syndrome was antigen driven. The study compared CD8+ T cell repertoire clonality among roughly eleven healthy donors, around 14 Susac syndrome patients and about 16 multiple sclerosis patients. What the research found in general, with its limitations: The TCR sequencing and HLA analysis was acknowledged to have included a relatively small number of individuals.

RNA was extracted with the RNeasy kit and roughly 0.45 to 1 ug was reverse transcribed using random hexamers. TCR beta CDR3 regions were amplified with the immunoSEQ multiplex PCR assay covering 54 Vbeta and 13 Jbeta segments. Bias from PCR amplification was corrected by using a synthetic template baseline for primer optimization and for computational correction. For the original study's pipeline: Only productive sequences were kept, with reads annotated to V, D and J genes according to IMGT and analyzed in immunoSEQ Analyzer. Clonality was computed as one minus Shannon entropy normalized by log2 of the number of productive unique sequences. For each patient and control, public and private clones were evaluated among the 100 most prevalent clones. Susac-specific clones were defined as absent from healthy and MS cohorts, 1052 published viral clones and other ImmuneACCESS disease sequences. TCRdb cleaned the public reads at Q25 with fastp, built clones with MiXCR and kept in-frame beta chains. CDR3 protein duplicates are merged, each entry listing the most common genes and DNA. TCRdb, rather than the study authors, made the V and J calls. The sample yields about 69,000 distinct CDR3 sequences; approximately 95% were counted once. The leading ten clones occupy around 0.25% of the sample.

Between the V and J ends, shortened by 5 bases and 1 base respectively, the junction contains 12 bases. There are 15 amino acids in the CDR3, from cysteine to phenylalanine inclusive. The CDR3 DNA has 45 bases and is translated from base 1. CDR1 is given as PRHDT and CDR2 as FYEKMQ, both from the germline V gene (reference sequence). Peripheral blood CD8+ and CD4+ T cells from healthy donors, Susac syndrome patients and multiple sclerosis patients were profiled using high-throughput TCR beta sequencing. Healthy donors were age- and sex-matched controls. Bulk CD8+ and CD4+ T cells were purified by magnetic negative isolation, whereas CD8+ TEMRA cells were enriched by FACS. Blood was drawn into EDTA tubes, processed within 24 hours, and PBMCs were isolated by density gradient centrifugation. PBMCs destined for TCR sequencing were cryopreserved in liquid nitrogen and later thawed in a 37 °C water bath. The sorted or isolated CD4+, CD8+ and CD8+ TEMRA cells reached a purity of at least 90%.

Remarks on this clonotype: Its antigen remains unidentified. No quality values exist for individual bases; no much larger clone is one base distant.

Source material: CD8+ T cells from PBMCs. The V and J genes are TRBV13 and TRBJ2-1; the D segment could be TRBD2, given 5 matching bases. The source is a human donor in good health. The DNA sequence is TGTGCCAGCAGCCAATCTAGCCCTTCCTACAATGAGCAGTTCTTC. It specifies CASSQSSPSYNEQFF.